This passage covers 2 T cell receptor beta chains from one sample sequenced in a study of T cells in Graves' hyperthyroidism and ophthalmopathy. Amplified TCR beta CDR3 regions came from RNA transcripts. HTBI primers were used for first-round RT-PCR of the TCR CDR3. TCRdb used MiXCR to reprocess the multiplex PCR reads, holding one entry per CDR3 protein. The sample comprises approximately 610,000 distinct CDR3 sequences, roughly 15% of which are singletons, and around 4% rests with the top ten. Sequences were obtained from blood. These receptors all stem from a middle-aged woman with Graves' ophthalmopathy.

This clonotype was picked up many times. V and J are TRBV5-1 and TRBJ2-5, with 9 bases lining up with TRBD1. The junction had 5 bases not matched to a gene; V was cut back by 4 bases and J by 4 bases. The CDR3 is 14 amino acids. Germline-derived CDR1 and CDR2 are SGHRS and YFSETQ. The CDR3: CASSTGQGPETQYF. The CDR3, as DNA: TGCGCCAGCAGCACGGGACAGGGACCAGAGACCCAGTACTTC.

This clonotype was picked up many times. V and J are TRBV12-3 or TRBV12-4 and TRBJ1-5; D is possibly TRBD1 (6 bases). The CDR3 has 15 amino acids. V lost 7 bases and J 7 bases, leaving 20 bases between the germline ends. The CDR3 DNA reads TGTGCCAGCACCTTCGACCGGGGGGCAGGGCAGCCCCAGCATTTT. Amino acid sequence: CASTFDRGAGQPQHF.